This T cell receptor (beta chain) came from a study of blood T cell repertoires in COVID-19. Study-wide context: There were acute and convalescent COVID-19 samples, and they came from the United States, Italy and Spain. T cells, B-cell-depleted T cells, or PBMCs provided the cDNA or gDNA that served as material.

The assay was immunoSEQ multiplex PCR, and TCRdb's table has in-frame clones only and misses some. Seen here are almost 250,000 clones, 70% to 90% observed once, and the top ten hold roughly 1.6%. The germline gives CDR1 MDHEN, CDR2 SYDVKM. CDR3 length: 16 amino acids. V lost 1 base and J 2 bases, leaving 14 bases between the germline ends. The sample was PBMCs or T cells enriched from blood (not recorded which). V gene TRBV28 combines with J gene TRBJ1-1; a weak D match, TRBD1 (5 bases). This receptor was taken from a woman aged 45 to 65 who had recovered from COVID-19. The CDR3 here is CASSLLSGLVNTEAFF. The CDR3 DNA sequence: TGTGCCAGCAGTTTATTGTCAGGGTTGGTTAACACTGAAGCTTTCTTT.